This T cell receptor (beta chain) was identified in a study of CD8 T cells in Susac syndrome. Study-wide findings and caveats: The CD4+ T cell repertoires of Susac syndrome were found to show no clonal expansion.

RNA, at about 0.45 to 1 ug, was reverse transcribed with random hexamers. TCRdb used MiXCR to reprocess the immunoSEQ multiplex PCR reads, holding one entry per CDR3 protein. Among 130,000 to 150,000 distinct CDR3 sequences listed, approximately 96% were seen once. A note on this clonotype: The antigen is unknown.

What was sequenced was CD4+ T cells from PBMCs. The TCR was taken from a human donor with Susac syndrome.

The CDR3 spells CATSSGELGGGYTF. DNA of the CDR3: TGTGCCACCAGTTCTGGGGAGCTGGGCGGCGGCTACACCTTC. This rearrangement joins TRBV24-1 to TRBJ1-2, with unresolved D. The CDR3 loop spans 14 amino acids. V lost 6 bases and J lost 8, with 18 bases in between. The germline CDR1 and CDR2 sequences are KGHDR and SFDVKD.